The sequence of this T cell receptor (beta chain) was determined in a study of Graves' ophthalmopathy and Graves' hyperthyroidism. Study at large: Researchers classed hyperthyroidism as stable given no ophthalmopathy within 18 months of follow-up. Study-wide findings and caveats: Among expanded thyroid clonotypes above 0.001 frequency, most also occurred in blood.

Amplification targeted the TCR beta CDR3 regions, with RNA transcripts as the source material. After a first-round RT-PCR with HTBI primers, a second-round multiplex PCR was run. TCRdb reanalysed the multiplex PCR reads using MiXCR and keeps one entry per CDR3 protein. Of around 520,000 distinct CDR3 sequences listed, under 45% are singletons. The CDR3 covers 15 residues. From germline, CDR1 is MNHNY and CDR2 SVGAGI (reference sequence). Comment on this clonotype: Its matching antigen is unknown. Being one base from a much bigger clone, this may be a read error.

The receptor was isolated from an adult man with Graves' hyperthyroidism. This rearrangement joins TRBV6-6 to TRBJ2-7; tentatively, D is TRBD1 (5 bases). Sequenced input: peripheral blood or thyroid tissue (not recorded which). The CDR3 region has the DNA TGTGCCGGCAGTTACTCGTGGGGCCGCAACTACGAGCAGTACTTC. It is translated as CAGSYSWGRNYEQYF.